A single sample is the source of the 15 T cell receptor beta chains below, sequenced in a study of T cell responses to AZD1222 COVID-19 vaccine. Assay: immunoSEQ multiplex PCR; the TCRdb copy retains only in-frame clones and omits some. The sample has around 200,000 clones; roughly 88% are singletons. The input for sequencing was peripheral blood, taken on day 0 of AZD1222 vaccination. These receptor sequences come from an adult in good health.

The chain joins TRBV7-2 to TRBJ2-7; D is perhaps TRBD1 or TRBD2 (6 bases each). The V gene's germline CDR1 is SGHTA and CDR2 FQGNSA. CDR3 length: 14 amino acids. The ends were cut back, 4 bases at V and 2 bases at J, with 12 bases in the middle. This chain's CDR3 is CASSSQGGPYEQYF. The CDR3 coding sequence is TGTGCCAGCAGCTCCCAAGGGGGGCCCTACGAGCAGTACTTC.

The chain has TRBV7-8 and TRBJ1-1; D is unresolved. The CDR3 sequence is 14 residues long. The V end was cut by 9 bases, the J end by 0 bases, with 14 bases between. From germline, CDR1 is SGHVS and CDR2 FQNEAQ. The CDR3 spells CASSLRGMNTEAFF. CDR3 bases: TGTGCCAGTTCGTTACGAGGAATGAACACTGAAGCTTTCTTT.

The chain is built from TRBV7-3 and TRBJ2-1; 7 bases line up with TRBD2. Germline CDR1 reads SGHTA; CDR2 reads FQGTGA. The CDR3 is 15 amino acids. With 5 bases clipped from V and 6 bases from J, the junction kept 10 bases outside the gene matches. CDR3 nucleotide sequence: TGTGCCAGCAGCCTCTCCGGGACTATCGGCAATGAGCAGTTCTTC. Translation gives CASSLSGTIGNEQFF.

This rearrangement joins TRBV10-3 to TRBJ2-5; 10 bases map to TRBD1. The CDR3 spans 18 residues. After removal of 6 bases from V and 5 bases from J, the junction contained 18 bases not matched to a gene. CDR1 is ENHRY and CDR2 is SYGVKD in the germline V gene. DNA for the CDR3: TGTGCCATCAGGACCGAATCCGGGACAGGGGTAGCGGGGGAGACCCAGTACTTC. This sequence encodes CAIRTESGTGVAGETQYF.

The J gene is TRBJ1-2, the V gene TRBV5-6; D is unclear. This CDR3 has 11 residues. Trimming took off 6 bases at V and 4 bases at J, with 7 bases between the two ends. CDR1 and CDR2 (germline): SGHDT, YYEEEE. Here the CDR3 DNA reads TGTGCCAGCACCAAATCCTATGGCTACACCTTC. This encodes CASTKSYGYTF.

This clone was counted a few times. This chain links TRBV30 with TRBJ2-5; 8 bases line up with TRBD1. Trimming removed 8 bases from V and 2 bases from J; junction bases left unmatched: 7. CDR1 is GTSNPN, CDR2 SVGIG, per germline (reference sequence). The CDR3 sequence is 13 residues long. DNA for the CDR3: TGTGCCACTCGACAGGGGACTCAAGAGACCCAGTACTTC. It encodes CATRQGTQETQYF.

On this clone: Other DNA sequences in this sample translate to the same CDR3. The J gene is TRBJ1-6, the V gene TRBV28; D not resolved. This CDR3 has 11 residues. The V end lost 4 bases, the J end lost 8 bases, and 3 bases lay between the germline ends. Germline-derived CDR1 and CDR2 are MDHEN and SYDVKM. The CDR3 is CASSSHSPLHF. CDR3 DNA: TGTGCCAGCAGTTCCCATTCACCCCTCCACTTT.

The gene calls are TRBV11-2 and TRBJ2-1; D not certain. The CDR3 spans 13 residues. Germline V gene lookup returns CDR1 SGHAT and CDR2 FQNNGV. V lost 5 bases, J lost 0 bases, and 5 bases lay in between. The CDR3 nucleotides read TGTGCCAGCAGCGTGACCTCCTACAATGAGCAGTTCTTC. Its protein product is CASSVTSYNEQFF.

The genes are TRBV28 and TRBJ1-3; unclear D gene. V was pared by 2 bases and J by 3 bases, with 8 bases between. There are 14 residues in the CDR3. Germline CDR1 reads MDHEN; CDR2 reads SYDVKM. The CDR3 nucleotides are TGTGCCAGCAGTTTAGTGATGGATGGAAACACCATATATTTT. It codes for CASSLVMDGNTIYF.

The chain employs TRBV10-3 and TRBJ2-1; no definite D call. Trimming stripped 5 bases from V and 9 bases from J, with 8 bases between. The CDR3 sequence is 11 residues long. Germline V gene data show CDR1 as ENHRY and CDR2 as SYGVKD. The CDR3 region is CAISQMGEQFF. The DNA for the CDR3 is TGTGCCATCAGTCAGATGGGTGAGCAGTTCTTC.

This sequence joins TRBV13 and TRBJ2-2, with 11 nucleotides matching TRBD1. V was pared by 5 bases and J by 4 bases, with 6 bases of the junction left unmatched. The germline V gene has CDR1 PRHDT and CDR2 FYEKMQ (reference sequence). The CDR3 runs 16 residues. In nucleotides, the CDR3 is TGTGCCAGCAGCACCCGGACAGGGGGCATCACCGGGGAGCTGTTTTTT. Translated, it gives CASSTRTGGITGELFF.

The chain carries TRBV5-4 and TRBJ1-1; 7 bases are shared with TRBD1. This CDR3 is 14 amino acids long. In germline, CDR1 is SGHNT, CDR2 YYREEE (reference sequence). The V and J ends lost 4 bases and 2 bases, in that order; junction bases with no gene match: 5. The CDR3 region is CASSLGDRNTEAFF. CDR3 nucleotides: TGTGCCAGCAGCCTCGGGGACAGAAACACTGAAGCTTTCTTT.

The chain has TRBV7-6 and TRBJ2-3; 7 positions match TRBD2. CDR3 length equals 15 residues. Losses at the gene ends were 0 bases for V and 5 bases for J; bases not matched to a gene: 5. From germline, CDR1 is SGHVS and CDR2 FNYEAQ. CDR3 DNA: TGTGCCAGCAGCTTAGCCGGACTAGGGAGAGATACGCAGTATTTT. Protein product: CASSLAGLGRDTQYF.

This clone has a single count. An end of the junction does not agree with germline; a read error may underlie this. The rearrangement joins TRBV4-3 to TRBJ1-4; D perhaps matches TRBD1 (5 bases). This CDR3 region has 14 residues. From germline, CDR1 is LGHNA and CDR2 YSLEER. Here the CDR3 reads CASSQVGGRGKLFF. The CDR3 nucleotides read TGCGCCAGCAGTCAAGTTGGGGGAAGGGGAAAACTGTTTTTT.

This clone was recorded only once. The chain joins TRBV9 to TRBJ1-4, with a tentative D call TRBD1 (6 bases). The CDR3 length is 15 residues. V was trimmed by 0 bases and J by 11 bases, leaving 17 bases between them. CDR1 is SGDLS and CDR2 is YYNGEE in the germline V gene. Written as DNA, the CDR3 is TGTGCCAGCAGCGTAGAAGGCCGGGTAGGGGGGAAACTGTTTTTT. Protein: CASSVEGRVGGKLFF.